The rows below give T cell receptor beta chains drawn from one sample of a study of blood T cell repertoires in COVID-19. Data came from immunoSEQ multiplex PCR; TCRdb stores just in-frame clones and leaves some out. The table has tens of thousands of clones, around nine tenths seen once; the top ten hold 8.8%. Sequenced input: peripheral blood. The receptor source for this set is a human donor with active COVID-19. The donor label of this sample is uncertain. Both conserved end residues are part of each CDR3. The D gene is left open where the match is weak. A row's size may be missing; if present it is once, few, many or a size class.

v_gene: TRBV13
j_gene: TRBJ2-3
len: 14
abundance: NA
d_gene: NA
CDR3nt: TGTGCCAGCAGCTCAAGACTAGGTACAGATACGCAGTATTTT
CDR3aa: CASSSRLGTDTQYF

v_gene: TRBV5-1
j_gene: TRBJ2-1
len: 13
abundance: large
d_gene: TRBD2
CDR3nt: TGCGCCAGCAGCTCCCTAGCGGACAATGAGCAGTTCTTC
CDR3aa: CASSSLADNEQFF

v_gene: TRBV4-2
j_gene: TRBJ1-2
len: 14
abundance: NA
d_gene: NA
CDR3nt: TGTGCCAGCAGCCTGGGCCTCCCTAACTATGGCTACACCTTC
CDR3aa: CASSLGLPNYGYTF

v_gene: TRBV5-1
j_gene: TRBJ2-3
len: 17
abundance: NA
d_gene: TRBD2
CDR3nt: TGCGCCAGCAGCTTGGCAACTAGCGGGTACGGCACAGATACGCAGTATTTT
CDR3aa: CASSLATSGYGTDTQYF

v_gene: TRBV3-1/TRBV3-2
j_gene: TRBJ2-3
len: 20
abundance: NA
d_gene: TRBD2
CDR3nt: TGTGCCAGCAGCCAGGACAGACCGGGACTAGCGGAATCTAGCACAGATACGCAGTATTTT
CDR3aa: CASSQDRPGLAESSTDTQYF

v_gene: TRBV5-5
j_gene: TRBJ1-2
len: 14
abundance: NA
d_gene: NA
CDR3nt: TGTGCCAGCAGCTCAAACGCAGTGGTTTATGGCTACACCTTC
CDR3aa: CASSSNAVVYGYTF

v_gene: TRBV3-1/TRBV3-2
j_gene: TRBJ2-5
len: 18
abundance: NA
d_gene: TRBD1
CDR3nt: TGTGCCAGCAGCCAAGAGGGACAGGGGTTAAGGGGCAAAGAGACCCAGTACTTC
CDR3aa: CASSQEGQGLRGKETQYF

v_gene: TRBV7-2
j_gene: TRBJ2-2
len: 12
abundance: once
d_gene: NA
CDR3nt: TGTGCCAGCAGCCTCCGTACCGGGGAGCTGTTTTTT
CDR3aa: CASSLRTGELFF

v_gene: TRBV6-6
j_gene: TRBJ2-7
len: 12
abundance: NA
d_gene: NA
CDR3nt: TGTGCCAGCAGTTATTCCCGCTACGAGCAGTACTTC
CDR3aa: CASSYSRYEQYF

v_gene: TRBV30
j_gene: TRBJ2-1
len: 12
abundance: NA
d_gene: TRBD1
CDR3nt: TGTGCCTCAGGGGGTTTCTACAATGAGCAGTTCTTC
CDR3aa: CASGGFYNEQFF

v_gene: TRBV6-1
j_gene: TRBJ1-6
len: 15
abundance: NA
d_gene: TRBD1
CDR3nt: TGTGCCAGCAGTGAGACACAGGGGAGTAATTCACCCCTCCACTTT
CDR3aa: CASSETQGSNSPLHF

v_gene: TRBV2
j_gene: TRBJ2-5
len: 17
abundance: NA
d_gene: TRBD2
CDR3nt: TGTGCCAGCAAAGGGGGGTGGGGAGCGGGAGTTTGGGAGACCCAGTACTTC
CDR3aa: CASKGGWGAGVWETQYF

v_gene: TRBV28
j_gene: TRBJ1-2
len: 16
abundance: medium-sized
d_gene: TRBD1
CDR3nt: TGTGCCAGCAGTTTTGCTGGGACAGCCTTCAACTATGGCTACACCTTC
CDR3aa: CASSFAGTAFNYGYTF

v_gene: TRBV2
j_gene: TRBJ1-5
len: 13
abundance: NA
d_gene: NA
CDR3nt: TGTGCCAGTAATAGGGGAGGGCATCAGCCCCAGCATTTT
CDR3aa: CASNRGGHQPQHF

v_gene: TRBV6-5
j_gene: TRBJ1-1
len: 14
abundance: NA
d_gene: NA
CDR3nt: TGTGCCAGCACCCCGAACAGGGCGAACACTGAAGCTTTCTTT
CDR3aa: CASTPNRANTEAFF

v_gene: TRBV5-1
j_gene: TRBJ2-7
len: 15
abundance: NA
d_gene: TRBD1
CDR3nt: TGCGCCAGCAGCCTCACAGGGGGCAAGGGTTACGAGCAGTACTTC
CDR3aa: CASSLTGGKGYEQYF

v_gene: TRBV7-9
j_gene: TRBJ2-3
len: 14
abundance: NA
d_gene: TRBD1
CDR3nt: TGTGCCAGCAGGCGGACAGGGGGCACAGATACGCAGTATTTT
CDR3aa: CASRRTGGTDTQYF

v_gene: TRBV7-9
j_gene: TRBJ2-2
len: 15
abundance: NA
d_gene: TRBD1
CDR3nt: TGTGCCAGCAGCCACCGGGACAGGGGAACCGGGGAGCTGTTTTTT
CDR3aa: CASSHRDRGTGELFF

v_gene: TRBV28
j_gene: TRBJ2-7
len: 13
abundance: NA
d_gene: TRBD2
CDR3nt: TGTGCCAGCCTCCTAGCGGCGGGCTACGAGCAGTACTTC
CDR3aa: CASLLAAGYEQYF

v_gene: TRBV5-1
j_gene: TRBJ2-1
len: 16
abundance: NA
d_gene: TRBD2
CDR3nt: TGCGCCAGCAGGGGTAGCGGGAGCGGCTCCTACAATGAGCAGTTCTTC
CDR3aa: CASRGSGSGSYNEQFF

v_gene: TRBV3-1/TRBV3-2
j_gene: TRBJ2-2
len: 16
abundance: NA
d_gene: NA
CDR3nt: TGTGCCAGCAGCCACCCCAGGGCCGGTAGCACCGGGGAGCTGTTTTTT
CDR3aa: CASSHPRAGSTGELFF

v_gene: TRBV7-3
j_gene: TRBJ2-1
len: 13
abundance: NA
d_gene: TRBD2
CDR3nt: TGTGCCAGCAGCGGGACTAACGTGAATGAGCAGTTCTTC
CDR3aa: CASSGTNVNEQFF

v_gene: TRBV12-5
j_gene: TRBJ1-3
len: 14
abundance: NA
d_gene: NA
CDR3nt: TGTGCTAGTGGTCTTTACAGTTCTCGAAACACCATATATTTT
CDR3aa: CASGLYSSRNTIYF

v_gene: TRBV5-6
j_gene: TRBJ2-5
len: 13
abundance: NA
d_gene: NA
CDR3nt: TGTGCCAGCAGCTTGGCCAGCCAAGAGACCCAGTACTTC
CDR3aa: CASSLASQETQYF

v_gene: TRBV2
j_gene: TRBJ1-5
len: 14
abundance: few
d_gene: NA
CDR3nt: TGTGCCAGCAGTCCGGAAAGGGGATATCAGCCCCAGCATTTT
CDR3aa: CASSPERGYQPQHF

v_gene: TRBV5-6
j_gene: TRBJ2-7
len: 14
abundance: few
d_gene: TRBD2
CDR3nt: TGTGCCAGCAGCTCGACAGCGGGGGCCTACGAGCAGTACTTC
CDR3aa: CASSSTAGAYEQYF

v_gene: TRBV28
j_gene: TRBJ2-5
len: 15
abundance: NA
d_gene: TRBD2
CDR3nt: TGTGCCAGCAGTTTACGGCGACTAGCGTGGGAGACCCAGTACTTC
CDR3aa: CASSLRRLAWETQYF

v_gene: TRBV27
j_gene: TRBJ2-3
len: 15
abundance: once
d_gene: NA
CDR3nt: TGTGCCAGCAGTTATTTTGGCGGGAAGACAGATACGCAGTATTTT
CDR3aa: CASSYFGGKTDTQYF

v_gene: TRBV6-1
j_gene: TRBJ1-2
len: 15
abundance: NA
d_gene: NA
CDR3nt: TGTGCCAGCAGTGAATCAGGGAGGGGATTATATGGCTACACCTTC
CDR3aa: CASSESGRGLYGYTF

v_gene: TRBV21-1
j_gene: TRBJ2-7
len: 15
abundance: NA
d_gene: NA
CDR3nt: TGTGCCAGCAGCAAAGGCCCATCAGACTCCTACGAGCAGTACTTC
CDR3aa: CASSKGPSDSYEQYF

v_gene: TRBV4-1
j_gene: TRBJ2-1
len: 14
abundance: NA
d_gene: NA
CDR3nt: TGCGCCAGCAGCCAAAGTCACACATACAATGAGCAGTTCTTC
CDR3aa: CASSQSHTYNEQFF

v_gene: TRBV9
j_gene: TRBJ1-6
len: 19
abundance: NA
d_gene: NA
CDR3nt: TGTGCCAGCAGCGTAGGAGATCTTCGGGGACGGGGGACCAATTCACCCCTCCACTTT
CDR3aa: CASSVGDLRGRGTNSPLHF

v_gene: TRBV19
j_gene: TRBJ2-2
len: 20
abundance: NA
d_gene: NA
CDR3nt: TGTGCCAGTAGTATTAGTTTGCGGGTCCCGCTTATCGGGAGTCCCGGGGAGCTGTTTTTT
CDR3aa: CASSISLRVPLIGSPGELFF

v_gene: TRBV27
j_gene: TRBJ2-7
len: 13
abundance: NA
d_gene: NA
CDR3nt: TGTGCCAGCAGTCTCCCCGGGTCCCACGAGCAGTACTTC
CDR3aa: CASSLPGSHEQYF

v_gene: TRBV3-1/TRBV3-2
j_gene: TRBJ2-1
len: 16
abundance: NA
d_gene: NA
CDR3nt: TGTGCCAGCAGCCAAGAGGGGACTGATCCGATGCATGAGCAGTTCTTC
CDR3aa: CASSQEGTDPMHEQFF

v_gene: TRBV28
j_gene: TRBJ1-2
len: 11
abundance: NA
d_gene: NA
CDR3nt: TGTGCCAGCAGTCTCCAGAGGGGCTACACCTTC
CDR3aa: CASSLQRGYTF

v_gene: TRBV28
j_gene: TRBJ1-1
len: 14
abundance: NA
d_gene: NA
CDR3nt: TGTGCCAGCAGTTTAGTCCACAGGGACACTGAAGCTTTCTTT
CDR3aa: CASSLVHRDTEAFF

v_gene: TRBV19
j_gene: TRBJ2-5
len: 13
abundance: NA
d_gene: TRBD2
CDR3nt: TGTGCCAGTAGCCTACTAGCGGGAGAGACCCAGTACTTC
CDR3aa: CASSLLAGETQYF

v_gene: TRBV6-8
j_gene: TRBJ2-5
len: 17
abundance: NA
d_gene: TRBD2
CDR3nt: TGTGCCAGCGGACGACGAGGACTAGCGGGAGAGCAAGAGACCCAGTACTTC
CDR3aa: CASGRRGLAGEQETQYF

v_gene: TRBV29-1
j_gene: TRBJ2-3
len: 12
abundance: NA
d_gene: NA
CDR3nt: TGCAGCGCCTGCGACGGGACAGATACGCAGTATTTT
CDR3aa: CSACDGTDTQYF

v_gene: TRBV19
j_gene: TRBJ1-6
len: 14
abundance: once
d_gene: NA
CDR3nt: TGTGCCACTGAGAGAGCAGCAGGAGGTTCACCCCTCCACTTT
CDR3aa: CATERAAGGSPLHF

v_gene: TRBV14
j_gene: TRBJ2-3
len: 16
abundance: NA
d_gene: NA
CDR3nt: TGTGCCAGCAGCCCCCGAGAGCGGAGGGGCACAGATACGCAGTATTTT
CDR3aa: CASSPRERRGTDTQYF

v_gene: TRBV29-1
j_gene: TRBJ2-1
len: 15
abundance: NA
d_gene: NA
CDR3nt: TGCAGCGCTTCTACCCGGCAGGGTATAAGCAATGAGCAGTTCTTC
CDR3aa: CSASTRQGISNEQFF

v_gene: TRBV19
j_gene: TRBJ1-5
len: 14
abundance: NA
d_gene: TRBD1
CDR3nt: TGTGCCAGTCGACAGGGGGCTGGCAATCAGCCCCAGCATTTT
CDR3aa: CASRQGAGNQPQHF

v_gene: TRBV3-1/TRBV3-2
j_gene: TRBJ1-5
len: 11
abundance: NA
d_gene: NA
CDR3nt: TGTGCCAGACTATACGAACAGCCCCAGCATTTT
CDR3aa: CARLYEQPQHF

v_gene: TRBV5-1
j_gene: TRBJ2-7
len: 16
abundance: NA
d_gene: NA
CDR3nt: TGCGCCAGCAGCTTGCAAACGGGGGGGACAGCCTACGAGCAGTACTTC
CDR3aa: CASSLQTGGTAYEQYF

v_gene: TRBV7-9
j_gene: TRBJ1-4
len: 17
abundance: NA
d_gene: TRBD1
CDR3nt: TGTGCCAGCAGCTTAGATGCCTACAGGGGATCGAGTGAAAAACTGTTTTTT
CDR3aa: CASSLDAYRGSSEKLFF

v_gene: TRBV5-6
j_gene: TRBJ2-3
len: 18
abundance: NA
d_gene: TRBD2
CDR3nt: TGTGCCAGCAGCTCAACGACTAGCGGGAGTCCGGGGACAGATACGCAGTATTTT
CDR3aa: CASSSTTSGSPGTDTQYF

v_gene: TRBV28
j_gene: TRBJ2-7
len: 12
abundance: NA
d_gene: TRBD2
CDR3nt: TGTGCCAGCCTAGCGGGTGACTACGAGCAGTACTTC
CDR3aa: CASLAGDYEQYF

v_gene: TRBV2
j_gene: TRBJ2-4
len: 15
abundance: NA
d_gene: NA
CDR3nt: TGTGCCAGCGGCCGGGACTCGCTAACCAAAAACATTCAGTACTTC
CDR3aa: CASGRDSLTKNIQYF

v_gene: TRBV24-1
j_gene: TRBJ2-5
len: 14
abundance: NA
d_gene: NA
CDR3nt: TGTGCCACCAGGACCACTGGACAGCCCGAGACCCAGTACTTC
CDR3aa: CATRTTGQPETQYF

v_gene: TRBV11-3
j_gene: TRBJ2-3
len: 13
abundance: NA
d_gene: NA
CDR3nt: TGTGCCAGCAGCTTAGACCCGGCAGATACGCAGTATTTT
CDR3aa: CASSLDPADTQYF

v_gene: TRBV18
j_gene: TRBJ2-3
len: 13
abundance: NA
d_gene: NA
CDR3nt: TGTGCCAGCTCACTTTTACCGGAGGATACGCAGTATTTT
CDR3aa: CASSLLPEDTQYF

v_gene: TRBV19
j_gene: TRBJ2-7
len: 14
abundance: NA
d_gene: NA
CDR3nt: TGTGCCAGTAGTATCTCGGACAGCTCCTACGAGCAGTACTTC
CDR3aa: CASSISDSSYEQYF

v_gene: TRBV18
j_gene: TRBJ2-3
len: 19
abundance: NA
d_gene: TRBD2
CDR3nt: TGTGCCAGCTCTCTAACCGGGACTAGCGGAAGTACCCGCACAGATACGCAGTATTTT
CDR3aa: CASSLTGTSGSTRTDTQYF

v_gene: TRBV11-3
j_gene: TRBJ1-1
len: 13
abundance: NA
d_gene: NA
CDR3nt: TGTGCCAGCAGCTTTTCAAGGACAGACGAAGCTTTCTTT
CDR3aa: CASSFSRTDEAFF

v_gene: TRBV7-9
j_gene: TRBJ2-7
len: 14
abundance: NA
d_gene: NA
CDR3nt: TGTGCCAGCAGCTTAGCTCACAGGGACTACGAGCAGTACTTC
CDR3aa: CASSLAHRDYEQYF

v_gene: TRBV29-1
j_gene: TRBJ2-7
len: 13
abundance: NA
d_gene: TRBD1
CDR3nt: TGCAGCGCGATGGGACAGGGAAGCGACGAGCAGTACTTC
CDR3aa: CSAMGQGSDEQYF

v_gene: TRBV7-2
j_gene: TRBJ1-1
len: 14
abundance: NA
d_gene: NA
CDR3nt: TGTGCCAGCAGCTTAAGCGGATTTAACACTGAAGCTTTCTTT
CDR3aa: CASSLSGFNTEAFF

v_gene: TRBV25-1
j_gene: TRBJ1-2
len: 14
abundance: NA
d_gene: TRBD1
CDR3nt: TGTGCCAGCAGTCTGGGACAGGGAAGCGATGGCTACACCTTC
CDR3aa: CASSLGQGSDGYTF